Below, 20 T cell receptor beta chains from the same sample are listed, as sequenced in a study of T cell responses to AZD1222 COVID-19 vaccine. This table comes from immunoSEQ multiplex PCR, and its TCRdb copy is limited to in-frame clones, with some not included. The table shows 90,000 to 150,000 clones, with around nine tenths occurring only once. The sample consisted of peripheral blood, taken 28 days after the second AZD1222 dose. The receptors stem from an adult who received the AZD1222 COVID-19 vaccine.

V usage is TRBV19 and J usage is TRBJ2-5, with D unresolved. CDR1 LNHDA and CDR2 SQIVND come from the germline V gene (reference sequence). CDR3 length: 14 residues. Trimming stripped 3 bases from V and 0 bases from J, with 8 bases between. The CDR3 nucleotides read TGTGCCAGTAGTATGTGGCGATACCAAGAGACCCAGTACTTC. Translation: CASSMWRYQETQYF.

Concerning this clone itself: Mismatch with germline at one junction end may stem from a read error. The chain is built from TRBV7-7 and TRBJ2-7; D gene unclear. CDR1 SSHAT and CDR2 FNYEAQ come from the germline V gene (reference sequence). The CDR3 is 15 amino acids. The CDR3 coding sequence is TGTGCTAGCAGCGCACCTCAATCAGGTCCCTACGAGCAGTACTTC. This sequence encodes CASSAPQSGPYEQYF.

CDR3 region: CASSPRPQASETYEQYF. In nucleotides, the CDR3 is TGTGCCAGCAGTCCCAGACCCCAAGCGAGTGAGACCTACGAGCAGTACTTC. The genes are TRBV6-2 or TRBV6-3 and TRBJ2-7; D not certain. Per the germline V gene, CDR1 is MNHEY and CDR2 is SVGEGT. This CDR3 spans 17 amino acids. The V gene lost 5 bases and the J gene lost 2 bases, with 22 bases spanning the gap.

The gene calls are TRBV11-2 and TRBJ2-7; D is undetermined. The V and J ends lost 2 bases and 6 bases respectively, with 17 bases between them. This CDR3 spans 15 amino acids. Germline CDR1 reads SGHAT; CDR2 reads FQNNGV. As DNA, the CDR3 is TGTGCCAGCAGCTTATTGGGAACCGAGGTATCCGAGCAGTACTTC. This codes for CASSLLGTEVSEQYF.

This clone was recorded a few times. This rearrangement joins TRBV9 to TRBJ1-2; a weak D match, TRBD1 (6 bases). CDR3 length: 17 residues. The germline V and J ends were trimmed by 0 bases and 2 bases, with 17 bases remaining between them. Germline loops: CDR1 SGDLS, CDR2 YYNGEE. In nucleotides, the CDR3 is TGTGCCAGCAGCGTAGAGGGGGTTGACCCAGGGAACTATGGCTACACCTTC. This encodes CASSVEGVDPGNYGYTF.

V gene TRBV9 combines with J gene TRBJ2-7; D is uncertain. Germline V CDR1 and CDR2: SGDLS, YYNGEE. This CDR3 comprises 18 residues. Between the trimmed V and J ends, which lost 3 bases and 2 bases, there was a span of 24 bases. CDR3 in amino acids: CASSASPLAVYRTYEQYF. The CDR3 DNA reads as TGTGCCAGCAGCGCCTCGCCGTTGGCAGTCTACCGGACCTACGAGCAGTACTTC.

This clone was detected only a few times. This chain links TRBV7-9 with TRBJ1-2; weak D call: TRBD1 (5 bases). The V gene lost 5 bases and the J gene lost 7 bases, with 14 bases spanning the gap. This CDR3 contains 13 residues. Germline V CDR1 and CDR2: SEHNR, FQNEAQ (reference sequence). For the CDR3, the DNA is TGTGCCAGCAGCCCAGCAGGGCAGGTTGGCTACACCTTC. This translates into CASSPAGQVGYTF.

The chain combines TRBV14 with TRBJ2-3; 11 bases agree with TRBD2. V dropped 1 base and J dropped 4; count of bases not matched to a gene: 4. The germline gives CDR1 SGHDN, CDR2 FVKESK. The CDR3 contains 16 residues. The CDR3 region is CASSQVGSGGADTQYF. CDR3 in DNA: TGTGCCAGCAGCCAAGTCGGTAGCGGGGGGGCAGATACGCAGTATTTT.

The rearrangement links TRBV6-4 to TRBJ2-1; 7 bases map to TRBD2. The CDR3 consists of 14 residues. V shed 2 bases, J shed 11 bases, and the junction held 9 bases outside the gene matches. From germline, CDR1 is MRHNA and CDR2 SNTAGT. CDR3 region: CASSDRASGLQQFF. The CDR3 DNA is TGTGCCAGCAGTGACAGGGCTAGCGGCCTTCAGCAGTTCTTC.

The chain couples TRBV11-2 to TRBJ2-3; TRBD2 is a possible D gene (5 bases). V shed 5 bases and J shed 4 bases, with 13 bases lying between them. The CDR3 length is 14 residues. CDR1 and CDR2 from the germline V gene are SGHAT and FQNNGV. The CDR3: CASSPGLAPDTQYF. DNA for the CDR3: TGTGCCAGCAGCCCGGGGTTGGCCCCAGATACGCAGTATTTT.

The rearrangement joins TRBV6-5 to TRBJ2-3; 9 bases match TRBD2. Germline CDR1 reads MNHEY; CDR2 reads SVGAGI. The CDR3 has 15 residues. Germline trimming cut 2 bases from V and 6 bases from J; bases unmatched to any gene: 6. Written as DNA, the CDR3 is TGTGCCAGCAGTTACGGCGGCGGGGGGGCGGATACGCAGTATTTT. It translates to CASSYGGGGADTQYF.

The V call is TRBV28, the J call TRBJ1-5; unclear D gene. Germline V CDR1 and CDR2: MDHEN, SYDVKM. The CDR3 is 15 amino acids. The ends were cut back, 5 bases at V and 0 bases at J, with 11 bases in the middle. CDR3 DNA: TGTGCCAGCAGTCCTCTCGCGGGTAGCAATCAGCCCCAGCATTTT. The encoded protein is CASSPLAGSNQPQHF. Full variable domain (remainder filled in from reference TRBV28 and TRBJ1-5): DVKVTQSSRYLVKRTGEKVFLECVQDMDHENMFWYRQDPGLGLRLIYFSYDVKMKEKGDIPEGYSVSREKKERFSLILESASTNQTSMYLCASSPLAGSNQPQHFGDGTRLSIL.

This chain links TRBV6-5 with TRBJ1-3; D is ambiguous. The germline V and J ends were trimmed by 7 bases and 0 bases, with 13 bases remaining between them. Germline V gives CDR1 MNHEY, CDR2 SVGAGI. The CDR3 runs to 15 residues. CDR3: CASNPTVVSGNTIYF. The CDR3 DNA is TGTGCCAGCAACCCGACCGTCGTCTCTGGAAACACCATATATTTT.

This chain links TRBV5-6 with TRBJ2-7; 10 bases agree with TRBD1. Germline CDR1 and CDR2: SGHDT and YYEEEE. Germline trimming cut 5 bases from V and 5 bases from J; bases unmatched to any gene: 13. The CDR3 contains 16 residues. The CDR3 is CASSRLTGQGGDEQYF. CDR3 DNA: TGTGCCAGCAGTAGGTTAACTGGACAGGGGGGCGACGAGCAGTACTTC.

This clone turned up a few times. The CDR3 DNA reads as TGTGCCAGCAGTGACCGGCATTCCGAGCAGTACTTC. This codes for CASSDRHSEQYF. The V call is TRBV2, the J call TRBJ2-7; the D is unclear. The CDR3 has 12 amino acids. Trimming stripped 3 bases from V and 6 bases from J, with 9 bases between. Germline V gene data show CDR1 as SNHLY and CDR2 as FYNNEI.

This rearrangement joins TRBV24-1 to TRBJ1-2, with D perhaps TRBD1 (6 bases). V was cut by 4 bases and J by 4 bases, with 12 bases left in between. Per the germline V gene, CDR1 is KGHDR and CDR2 is SFDVKD. There are 14 residues in the CDR3. The CDR3 DNA reads TGTGCCACCAGTGACCGAGGACAGTTCTATGGCTACACCTTC. As protein: CATSDRGQFYGYTF.

Notes on this clone: The same CDR3 also results from other DNA sequences found in this sample. The V call is TRBV9, the J call TRBJ2-3; D is undetermined. The V gene's germline CDR1 is SGDLS and CDR2 YYNGEE. This CDR3 contains 11 residues. Trimming pared 2 bases from V and 4 bases from J, leaving 2 bases between. The CDR3 region has the DNA TGTGCCAGCAGCGTCGCAGATACGCAGTATTTT. It codes for CASSVADTQYF.

CDR3: CASSPSTGTLNTEAFF. In nucleotides, the CDR3 is TGTGCCAGTAGTCCCAGTACCGGGACCTTGAACACTGAAGCTTTCTTT. The J gene is TRBJ1-1, the V gene TRBV19, with D maybe TRBD1 (5 bases). V was cut by 5 bases and J by 0 bases, with 16 bases left in between. The CDR3 is made up of 16 amino acids. The germline V gene has CDR1 LNHDA and CDR2 SQIVND (reference sequence). Complete variable domain (other parts from reference TRBV19 and TRBJ1-1): DGGITQSPKYLFRKEGQNVTLSCEQNLNHDAMYWYRQDPGQGLRLIYYSQIVNDFQKGDIAEGYSVSREKKESFPLTVTSAQKNPTAFYLCASSPSTGTLNTEAFFGQGTRLTVV.

The chain carries TRBV9 and TRBJ2-1; 9 nucleotides align to TRBD2. V was pared by 5 bases and J by 8 bases, with 14 bases of the junction left unmatched. CDR3 length: 16 amino acids. CDR1 and CDR2 from the germline V gene are SGDLS and YYNGEE. The chain's CDR3 is CASSELAGEVWDEQFF. In DNA, the CDR3 is TGTGCCAGCAGTGAATTAGCGGGAGAAGTATGGGATGAGCAGTTCTTC.

This chain joins TRBV25-1 and TRBJ2-3; TRBD2 matches 13 bases. V shed 4 bases and J 1 base; nucleotides not matched to a gene: 8. Germline V CDR1 and CDR2: MGHDK, SYGVNS. This CDR3 spans 18 amino acids. The CDR3 loop reads CASSGREGLAGGTDTQYF. CDR3 bases: TGTGCCAGCAGTGGCCGGGAAGGACTAGCGGGGGGCACAGATACGCAGTATTTT.